The T cell receptor beta chain under discussion was sequenced for a study of blood T cells in healthy people across ages. Overall study findings and caveats: A roughly linear fall in TCR beta diversity per million T cells was seen with increasing age.

The CDR3 loop spans 13 amino acids. V was shortened by 2 bases and J by 5 bases, with 10 bases between the two germline ends. Germline CDR1 is SGHVS and CDR2 is FNYEAQ. Notes on this clonotype: Its antigen is unknown.

Through a sample-barcoded 5' primer and a J-beta primer mix, a second PCR was run for roughly 7 to 11 cycles. A single record per CDR3 protein comes from TCRdb applying MiXCR to the 5' RACE reads. Of roughly 1,300,000 distinct CDR3 sequences listed, approximately 60% are singletons. The sequenced sample was blood. The rearrangement joins TRBV7-6 to TRBJ2-7; D is unresolved. The TCR comes from a man between 18 and 29 years old in good health. The DNA of the CDR3 is TGTGCCAGCAGCTTATTGGTCTTGAACGAGCAGTACTTC. Translation: CASSLLVLNEQYF.